The 5 T cell receptor beta chains in this list originate from one sample, sequenced in a study of T cells in Graves' hyperthyroidism and ophthalmopathy. Using RNA transcripts as the source, TCR beta CDR3 regions were amplified. The study used the HTBI primer set for a first-round RT-PCR of the TCR CDR3. TCRdb fed the multiplex PCR reads into MiXCR, producing one record per CDR3 protein. The table lists fewer than 250,000 distinct CDR3 sequences, 24% of them singletons. The sequencing sample was made of blood. These receptors all stem from a woman aged 40 to 50 with Graves' ophthalmopathy.

The CDR3 nucleotides are TGTGCCAGCAGTTTTACTGGCGAGAGGACCGGGGAGCTGTTTTTT. Translated, it gives CASSFTGERTGELFF. This rearrangement joins TRBV12-3 or TRBV12-4 to TRBJ2-2; D remains unclear. With 3 bases removed from V and 5 bases from J, the gap between germline ends came to 13 bases. This CDR3 is built from 15 residues.

Many counts were recorded for this clonotype. The rearrangement joins TRBV9 to TRBJ2-3; TRBD1 aligns across 9 bases. This CDR3 has 17 residues. Trimming at V came to 4 bases and at J to 4 bases, leaving 13 bases not matched to a gene. Germline V gene sequence: CDR1 SGDLS, CDR2 YYNGEE. In DNA form, the CDR3 reads TGTGCCAGCAGCCTAGGTACCGGGACAGGGAGCCCAGATACGCAGTATTTT. Residues: CASSLGTGTGSPDTQYF.

Many counts were recorded for this clonotype. This sequence joins TRBV6-1 and TRBJ1-1; D is unclear. The CDR3 has 13 residues. V was cut by 6 bases and J by 1 base, with 9 bases left in between. The germline V gene has CDR1 MNHNS and CDR2 SASEGT. The CDR3 DNA is TGTGCCAGCAGGAGAACAGCGAACACTGAAGCTTTCTTT. Protein sequence: CASRRTANTEAFF.

The chain has TRBV20-1 and TRBJ2-7, with 10 bases fitting TRBD2. This CDR3 contains 14 residues. Germline CDR1 is DFQATT and CDR2 is SNEGSKA (reference sequence). Trimming cost V 3 bases and J 2 bases; bases outside gene matches: 4. The CDR3 bases are TGCAGTGCTAGTTCTACTAGCGGGACCTACGAGCAGTACTTC. Translation: CSASSTSGTYEQYF.

This clonotype was observed at least ten times. The chain combines TRBV13 with TRBJ2-7; TRBD2 aligns across 7 bases. The CDR3 totals 14 residues. With V trimmed by 1 base and J by 3 bases, 3 bases remained unmatched. CDR1 PRHDT and CDR2 FYEKMQ come from the germline V gene (reference sequence). The CDR3 sequence: CASSLASGIYEQYF. CDR3 DNA sequence: TGTGCCAGCAGCTTAGCCAGCGGGATCTACGAGCAGTACTTC.